The 29 T cell receptor beta chains reported below all come from one sample, sequenced in a study of blood T cell repertoires in COVID-19. Generated by immunoSEQ multiplex PCR, the TCRdb table keeps only in-frame clones and is missing some. The sample yields tens of thousands of clones, more than 65% seen once. The sample taken for sequencing was peripheral blood. These receptors were collected from a man aged 45 to 65 with acute or convalescent COVID-19.

The chain has TRBV5-6 and TRBJ1-2; TRBD1 aligns across 7 bases. J was trimmed by 2 bases and V by 3 bases; bases with no gene match: 4. The length of the CDR3 is 14 residues. Germline V gives CDR1 SGHDT, CDR2 YYEEEE. The CDR3 DNA reads as TGTGCCAGCAGCTCACTGGGACAGAACTATGGCTACACCTTC. The encoded protein is CASSSLGQNYGYTF.

This rearrangement joins TRBV4-2 to TRBJ1-2, with TRBD1 as a possible D gene (6 bases). Germline CDR1 reads LGHNA; CDR2 reads YNFKEQ. This CDR3 region has 14 residues. V lost 2 bases and J 7 bases, leaving 14 bases between the germline ends. In DNA, the CDR3 is TGTGCCAGCAGCCAATCCAGGGGATCATCTGGCTACACCTTC. Its translation is CASSQSRGSSGYTF.

CDR3: CASSLAPSGRNYEQYF. CDR3 coding DNA: TGCGCCAGCAGCTTGGCCCCTAGCGGGAGAAACTACGAGCAGTACTTC. V gene TRBV5-1 combines with J gene TRBJ2-7; TRBD2 matches 10 bases. The CDR3 loop spans 16 amino acids. Germline V gene sequence: CDR1 SGHRS, CDR2 YFSETQ. The J segment lost 3 bases and the V segment lost 0 bases, leaving 6 bases of the junction unmatched.

This clone was seen a handful of times. V and J are TRBV5-4 and TRBJ1-6, with TRBD1 matching over 8 bases. The V gene's germline CDR1 is SGHNT and CDR2 YYREEE (reference sequence). V lost 5 bases to trimming and J lost 9 bases; unmatched junction nucleotides: 10. The CDR3 runs 15 residues. The CDR3 DNA reads as TGTGCCAGCAGGAAAGGACAGGGATCGGGTTCACCCCTCCACTTT. Amino acids: CASRKGQGSGSPLHF.

This clone was seen more than once but under ten times. The rearrangement joins TRBV19 to TRBJ1-4, with 8 bases aligning to TRBD1. V gave up 4 bases and J gave up 7 bases; unmatched junction bases: 11. The CDR3 runs to 16 residues. In germline, CDR1 is LNHDA, CDR2 SQIVND (reference sequence). The CDR3 loop is CASSKRGTGGSEKLFF. The DNA of the CDR3 is TGTGCCAGTAGTAAAAGGGGGACAGGAGGAAGTGAAAAACTGTTTTTT.

The chain combines TRBV9 with TRBJ2-1; tentative D call: TRBD1 (5 bases). This CDR3 region has 12 residues. The ends were cut back, 4 bases at V and 9 bases at J, with 11 bases in the middle. CDR1 is SGDLS, CDR2 YYNGEE, per germline. The CDR3 coding sequence is TGTGCCAGCAGCACCTTCCAGGGTGAGCAGTTCTTC. Translation gives CASSTFQGEQFF.

This clone was found once. This chain links TRBV6-5 with TRBJ2-3; TRBD2 is a possible D gene (5 bases). The CDR3 sequence is 13 residues long. V lost 7 bases and J 0 bases, leaving 8 bases between the germline ends. Germline lookup yields CDR1 MNHEY and CDR2 SVGAGI. The CDR3 DNA reads TGTGCCAGCACCCCGGGAAGCACAGATACGCAGTATTTT. Translation gives CASTPGSTDTQYF.

The chain uses TRBV6-2 or TRBV6-3 and TRBJ2-6; the match to TRBD1 covers 9 bases. Germline values: CDR1 MNHEY, CDR2 SVGEGT. CDR3 size: 15 residues. V shed 5 bases, J shed 1 base, and the junction held 0 bases outside the gene matches. The CDR3, as DNA: TGTGCCAGCAGTGACAGGGGGTCTGGGGCCAACGTCCTGACTTTC. This translates into CASSDRGSGANVLTF.

This sequence joins TRBV30 and TRBJ1-1; D perhaps matches TRBD1 (6 bases). The germline V and J ends were trimmed by 0 bases and 13 bases, with 15 bases remaining between them. CDR3 size: 12 residues. CDR1 and CDR2 from the germline V gene are GTSNPN and SVGIG (reference sequence). The CDR3 reads CAWSVGGQYFFF. The CDR3 DNA sequence: TGTGCCTGGAGTGTTGGCGGACAGTATTTTTTCTTT.

The chain employs TRBV19 and TRBJ2-3; TRBD2 agrees at 12 bases. The CDR3 contains 15 residues. CDR1 is LNHDA and CDR2 is SQIVND in the germline V gene (reference sequence). Unmatched junction bases numbered 6, after V lost 6 bases and J lost 5 bases. The CDR3 sequence is CASRLAGGTRDTQYF. The CDR3 DNA reads as TGTGCCAGTAGGCTAGCGGGAGGGACGAGAGATACGCAGTATTTT.

The rearrangement joins TRBV6-1 to TRBJ2-7, with 10 positions matching TRBD1. CDR3 length equals 15 residues. The junction had 3 bases not matched to a gene; V was cut back by 1 base and J by 3 bases. Germline V gene lookup returns CDR1 MNHNS and CDR2 SASEGT. DNA of the CDR3: TGTGCCAGCAGTGAAGGGACAGGGGGGCTCTACGAGCAGTACTTC. It is translated as CASSEGTGGLYEQYF.

As to this clone: The junction differs from germline at one of its ends, possibly a read error. Here the CDR3 DNA reads TGTGCCAGCAGCGATACCCGACAGCTTATGAACCCTGAAGCTTTCTTT. It yields the protein CASSDTRQLMNPEAFF. The chain carries TRBV11-2 and TRBJ1-1; tentative D call: TRBD1 (5 bases). This CDR3 region has 16 residues. CDR1 is SGHAT and CDR2 is FQNNGV in the germline V gene.

The chain is built from TRBV28 and TRBJ2-2, with TRBD2 identical over 7 bases. CDR3 size: 15 residues. CDR1 and CDR2 from the germline V gene are MDHEN and SYDVKM. The trim removed 3 bases at V and 5 bases at J, leaving 6 bases unmatched. CDR3 amino acids: CASSFGGSGTGELFF. The CDR3 DNA is TGTGCCAGCAGTTTTGGCGGGAGTGGGACCGGGGAGCTGTTTTTT.

This clone was seen once. This chain links TRBV5-4 with TRBJ1-1, with D possibly matching TRBD1 (5 bases). CDR3 length: 15 amino acids. Looked up from germline, CDR1 is SGHNT and CDR2 is YYREEE (reference sequence). Trimming pared 0 bases from V and 10 bases from J, leaving 19 bases between. The CDR3 sequence: CASSLAGRDEFGAFF. DNA of the CDR3: TGTGCCAGCAGCTTGGCGGGCAGGGATGAATTCGGAGCTTTCTTT.

The chain couples TRBV7-9 to TRBJ1-2, with a possible D match to TRBD1 (6 bases). The CDR3 length is 14 residues. Trimming took 5 bases from V and 7 from J, leaving 17 bases between them. CDR1 and CDR2 from the germline V gene are SEHNR and FQNEAQ (reference sequence). For the CDR3, the DNA is TGTGCCAGCAGCCGCCGGGACATTTCCTCTGGCTACACCTTC. Amino acid sequence: CASSRRDISSGYTF.

The V gene is TRBV4-3, the J gene TRBJ2-7, with 13 bases matching TRBD2. With V trimmed by 5 bases and J by 5 bases, 9 bases remained unmatched. The CDR3 is made up of 16 amino acids. The germline gives CDR1 LGHNA, CDR2 YSLEER. In DNA form, the CDR3 reads TGCGCCAGCAGCGTGCGGACTAGCGGGAGTATAGACGAGCAGTACTTC. Translation gives CASSVRTSGSIDEQYF.

The V gene is TRBV7-2, the J gene TRBJ2-7, with 7 bases matching TRBD1. The J segment lost 2 bases and the V segment lost 3 bases, leaving 7 bases of the junction unmatched. Germline V gene lookup returns CDR1 SGHTA and CDR2 FQGNSA. The length of the CDR3 is 15 residues. The CDR3 sequence: CASSFSTGEAYEQYF. The CDR3 nucleotides are TGTGCCAGCAGCTTTTCAACAGGGGAAGCCTACGAGCAGTACTTC.

The chain links TRBV4-3 to TRBJ2-5; TRBD2 is a possible D gene (6 bases). The germline V and J ends were trimmed by 0 bases and 1 base, with 21 bases remaining between them. Germline values: CDR1 LGHNA, CDR2 YSLEER. This CDR3 is built from 19 residues. The CDR3 DNA reads TGCGCCAGCAGCCAAGAGACTCCGCTGGGGGGAGCCCGCCAAGAGACCCAGTACTTC. It specifies CASSQETPLGGARQETQYF.

The V and J genes are TRBV4-1 and TRBJ2-1, with 7 nucleotides matching TRBD1. Per the germline V gene, CDR1 is MGHRA and CDR2 is YSYEKL. J gave up 9 bases and V 4 bases, and 6 bases lay outside the gene matches. The CDR3 sequence is 13 residues long. The CDR3 sequence: CASSLAGGGEQFF. In DNA form, the CDR3 reads TGCGCCAGCAGCCTAGCAGGGGGTGGTGAGCAGTTCTTC.

CDR3 DNA: TGTGCCAGCAGCAACGGGACAGGGAGAGAGACCCAGTACTTC. Protein product: CASSNGTGRETQYF. This chain uses TRBV11-2 with TRBJ2-5, with 9 positions matching TRBD1. The ends lost 5 bases at V and 4 bases at J; junction bases unmatched: 5. From germline, CDR1 is SGHAT and CDR2 FQNNGV. The CDR3 is made up of 14 amino acids. The full variable domain, completed using reference TRBV11-2 and TRBJ2-5, is EAGVAQSPRYKIIEKRQSVAFWCNPISGHATLYWYQQILGQGPKLLIQFQNNGVVDDSQLPKDRFSAERLKGVDSTLKIQPAKLEDSAVYLCASSNGTGRETQYFGPGTRLLVL.

As concerns this clone: The same CDR3 can be traced to other DNA sequences in this sample. CDR3 nucleotide sequence: TGTGCCAGCAGCTTAGGTCAGTATAGCAATCAGCCCCAGCATTTT. It is translated as CASSLGQYSNQPQHF. The V call is TRBV7-2, the J call TRBJ1-5; D gene ambiguous. Germline CDR1 and CDR2: SGHTA and FQGNSA. The CDR3 totals 15 residues. Trimming took off 1 base at V and 0 bases at J, with 7 bases between the two ends.

The rearrangement uses TRBV6-2 or TRBV6-3 and TRBJ2-7; D possibly corresponds to TRBD1 (5 bases). Trimming took off 2 bases at V and 6 bases at J, with 20 bases between the two ends. CDR1 is MNHEY, CDR2 SVGEGT, per germline. The CDR3 has 16 amino acids. The CDR3 spells CASSYEPDTELVEQYF. CDR3 nucleotide sequence: TGTGCCAGCAGTTACGAACCGGACACGGAGCTGGTCGAGCAGTACTTC.

The sample holds a few counts of this clone. The chain couples TRBV9 to TRBJ2-3; D unclear. This CDR3 contains 15 residues. From germline, CDR1 is SGDLS and CDR2 YYNGEE. V was cut by 0 bases and J by 0 bases, with 8 bases left in between. CDR3 nucleotide sequence: TGTGCCAGCAGCGTAGGTACAGTTAGCACAGATACGCAGTATTTT. It specifies CASSVGTVSTDTQYF.

This clone was counted only a few times. The chain has TRBV27 and TRBJ2-7, with TRBD1 as a possible D gene (6 bases). The CDR3 extends over 14 amino acids. CDR1 is MNHEY, CDR2 SMNVEV, per germline (reference sequence). Trimming took off 5 bases at V and 2 bases at J, with 13 bases between the two ends. Here the CDR3 DNA reads TGTGCCAGCAGTCAGGGGTGGGGCGCCTACGAGCAGTACTTC. Protein sequence: CASSQGWGAYEQYF.

The chain employs TRBV4-1 and TRBJ1-2, with D unresolved. V dropped 3 bases and J dropped 4 bases, with 15 bases sitting between them. In germline, CDR1 is MGHRA, CDR2 YSYEKL. The CDR3 contains 15 residues. CDR3 residues: CASSQIGSGFYGYTF. The CDR3, as DNA: TGCGCCAGCAGCCAGATCGGATCGGGATTCTATGGCTACACCTTC.

The chain couples TRBV18 to TRBJ2-7; 9 bases align to TRBD1. Germline V lookup: CDR1 KGHSH, CDR2 LQKENI. CDR3 length: 17 amino acids. The trim removed 2 bases at V and 6 bases at J, leaving 14 bases unmatched. The CDR3 loop reads CASSPVRTGVSPSEQYF. For the CDR3, the DNA is TGTGCCAGCTCACCAGTTCGGACAGGGGTTAGCCCCTCCGAGCAGTACTTC.

CDR3 coding DNA: TGTGCCAGCAGCGTAGAAGGGACAGCCCTTTCACCCCTCCACTTT. The encoded protein is CASSVEGTALSPLHF. The chain recombines TRBV9 with TRBJ1-6, with 7 bases fitting TRBD1. The CDR3 extends over 15 amino acids. Germline assignment: CDR1 SGDLS and CDR2 YYNGEE. With 0 bases clipped from V and 9 bases from J, the junction kept 6 bases outside the gene matches.

The chain combines TRBV18 with TRBJ1-2; TRBD1 agrees at 7 bases. The CDR3 spans 13 residues. V gave up 3 bases and J gave up 8 bases; unmatched junction bases: 6. The germline gives CDR1 KGHSH, CDR2 LQKENI. This CDR3 reads CASSPWDSPGYTF. CDR3 DNA: TGTGCCAGCTCACCTTGGGACAGTCCCGGCTACACCTTC.

The chain joins TRBV11-2 to TRBJ1-1; D gene ambiguous. This CDR3 region has 16 residues. With 1 base removed from V and 4 bases from J, the gap between germline ends came to 16 bases. The V gene's germline CDR1 is SGHAT and CDR2 FQNNGV. The DNA for the CDR3 is TGTGCCAGCAGCTTAGTTCTCGGGTATCCCCTCACTGAAGCTTTCTTT. It is translated as CASSLVLGYPLTEAFF.